These 26 T cell receptor beta chains were all obtained from the same sample, sequenced in a study of T cell responses to AZD1222 COVID-19 vaccine. Method: immunoSEQ multiplex PCR; TCRdb's copy keeps in-frame clones and lacks some. The repertoire holds tens of thousands of clones, with 75% to 85% as singletons. Sequencing was performed on peripheral blood, taken on day 0 of AZD1222 vaccination. Receptors were obtained from an adult in good health.

The chain uses TRBV7-2 and TRBJ2-7; D not resolved. The CDR3 runs to 14 residues. V lost 2 bases, J lost 6 bases, and 14 bases lay in between. Germline assignment: CDR1 SGHTA and CDR2 FQGNSA. As DNA, the CDR3 is TGTGCCAGCAGCTTAACACCCCTGGGCTCCGAGCAGTACTTC. Protein: CASSLTPLGSEQYF.

This chain uses TRBV7-2 with TRBJ2-5; perhaps TRBD2 as D (5 bases). This CDR3 region has 13 residues. Between the trimmed V and J ends, which lost 4 bases and 1 base, there was a span of 7 bases. Germline-derived CDR1 and CDR2 are SGHTA and FQGNSA. CDR3 bases: TGTGCCAGCAGCTACGGGGTCCAAGAGACCCAGTACTTC. Its translation is CASSYGVQETQYF.

The chain combines TRBV27 with TRBJ1-1; D gene uncertain. CDR1 MNHEY and CDR2 SMNVEV come from the germline V gene (reference sequence). V gave up 7 bases and J gave up 1 base, with 4 bases separating them. This CDR3 region has 11 residues. The CDR3 bases are TGTGCCAGCATTAGGAACACTGAAGCTTTCTTT. It is translated as CASIRNTEAFF.

V and J are TRBV24-1 and TRBJ2-1, with 11 bases fitting TRBD2. Germline loops: CDR1 KGHDR, CDR2 SFDVKD. The V gene end was trimmed by 3 bases and the J gene end by 6 bases; junction bases not matched to a gene: 9. This CDR3 contains 17 residues. The chain's CDR3 is CATSDPPLAGGLNEQFF. The CDR3 region has the DNA TGTGCCACCAGTGATCCTCCTCTAGCGGGAGGCCTCAATGAGCAGTTCTTC.

Details on this clone: This may be a read error: a much more frequent sequence differs by one nucleotide. V and J are TRBV28 and TRBJ1-2; 7 bases line up with TRBD1. The germline V gene has CDR1 MDHEN and CDR2 SYDVKM. There are 13 residues in the CDR3. The junction had 5 bases not matched to a gene; V was cut back by 6 bases and J by 4 bases. The CDR3 region is CASSLGTAYGYTF. CDR3 nucleotides: TGTGCCAGCAGCCTCGGGACAGCCTATGGCTACACCTTC.

V usage is TRBV27 and J usage is TRBJ1-2; possible D gene TRBD1, 6 bases. CDR1 is MNHEY, CDR2 SMNVEV, per germline (reference sequence). V shed 2 bases and J shed 2 bases, with 9 bases lying between them. This CDR3 is 14 amino acids long. Written as DNA, the CDR3 is TGTGCCAGCAGTTTAATCGGGGGCAACTATGGCTACACCTTC. Translation gives CASSLIGGNYGYTF.

J is TRBJ2-1 and V is TRBV9; D is possibly TRBD2 (6 bases). This CDR3 region has 14 residues. Germline loops: CDR1 SGDLS, CDR2 YYNGEE. Trimming stripped 0 bases from V and 8 bases from J, with 12 bases between. The CDR3 DNA reads as TGTGCCAGCAGCGTAGGAGGACTAAAGGATGAGCAGTTCTTC. Translated, it gives CASSVGGLKDEQFF.

The chain has TRBV27 and TRBJ2-7; possibly TRBD1 for D (6 bases). This CDR3 is 15 amino acids long. CDR1 is MNHEY and CDR2 is SMNVEV in the germline V gene (reference sequence). V lost 9 bases and J 5 bases, leaving 23 bases between the germline ends. In DNA, the CDR3 is TGTGCCAGTTCGAACCTACAGGGAGACGGGAACGAGCAGTACTTC. Translating it yields CASSNLQGDGNEQYF.

The chain combines TRBV2 with TRBJ2-1, with 8 bases matching TRBD1. The CDR3 runs to 15 residues. V lost 7 bases to trimming and J lost 7 bases; unmatched junction nucleotides: 12. Germline V gives CDR1 SNHLY, CDR2 FYNNEI. In nucleotides, the CDR3 is TGTGCCAGCACCAATCCCCGGGACAGGTTAAATGAGCAGTTCTTC. Its protein is CASTNPRDRLNEQFF.

The rearrangement links TRBV28 to TRBJ2-7; D may be TRBD1 (5 bases). Germline CDR1 reads MDHEN; CDR2 reads SYDVKM. The CDR3 contains 12 residues. The ends were cut back, 1 base at V and 9 bases at J, with 10 bases in the middle. The CDR3 DNA is TGTGCCAGCAGTTTATCCGGCCAGGGGCAGTACTTC. Translation gives CASSLSGQGQYF.

The count of this clone is one. V is TRBV5-4 and J is TRBJ2-1, with 12 positions matching TRBD2. The V gene end was trimmed by 4 bases and the J gene end by 7 bases; junction bases not matched to a gene: 6. The CDR3 is 15 residues long. Per germline, CDR1 SGHNT and CDR2 YYREEE (reference sequence). CDR3 sequence reads: CASSPRLAGVNEQFF. The CDR3 nucleotides are TGTGCCAGCAGCCCTAGACTAGCGGGAGTTAATGAGCAGTTCTTC.

The chain recombines TRBV9 with TRBJ2-1; 8 bases are a match to TRBD1. The CDR3 length is 16 residues. The V gene end was trimmed by 4 bases and the J gene end by 5 bases; junction bases not matched to a gene: 11. Germline CDR1 is SGDLS and CDR2 is YYNGEE. The CDR3 here is CASSPRQGIPHNEQFF. The CDR3 bases are TGTGCCAGCAGCCCACGACAGGGGATCCCTCACAATGAGCAGTTCTTC.

The J gene is TRBJ1-3, the V gene TRBV5-8; D remains unclear. The V gene lost 6 bases and the J gene lost 4 bases, with 17 bases spanning the gap. This CDR3 has 15 amino acids. Germline V CDR1 and CDR2: SGHTS, YDEGEE. The CDR3 region has the DNA TGTGCCAGCACCCGGTTGGAGGGAAAAGGAAACACCATATATTTT. This sequence encodes CASTRLEGKGNTIYF.

The V call is TRBV6-2 or TRBV6-3, the J call TRBJ1-5; D is unresolved. CDR3 length: 14 residues. V lost 6 bases, J lost 6 bases, and 15 bases lay in between. CDR1 is MNHEY, CDR2 SVGEGT, per germline. The CDR3 spells CASSHHRYSQPQHF. DNA of the CDR3: TGTGCCAGCAGCCATCATAGGTACAGTCAGCCCCAGCATTTT.

The chain recombines TRBV7-9 with TRBJ1-1; possibly TRBD1 for D (5 bases). Germline V gene sequence: CDR1 SEHNR, CDR2 FQNEAQ (reference sequence). Trimming removed 5 bases from V and 11 bases from J, with 21 bases in between. This CDR3 is 14 amino acids long. Written as DNA, the CDR3 is TGTGCCAGCAGCACCCGAGGCGAGGCAGGGTTGGCTTTCTTT. Translated, it gives CASSTRGEAGLAFF.

The chain links TRBV6-6 to TRBJ1-2; a weak D match, TRBD1 (6 bases). V lost 5 bases, J lost 8 bases, and 21 bases lay in between. The CDR3 consists of 15 residues. Germline CDR1 MNHNY, CDR2 SVGAGI (reference sequence). Written as DNA, the CDR3 is TGTGCCAGCAGTGATGCGGGACATGGAGGTAGCGGCTACACCTTC. Its translation: CASSDAGHGGSGYTF.

V is TRBV18 and J is TRBJ1-2; TRBD1 is a possible D gene (5 bases). With 3 bases removed from V and 5 bases from J, the gap between germline ends came to 16 bases. The CDR3 contains 15 residues. Germline values: CDR1 KGHSH, CDR2 LQKENI. The CDR3 loop is CASSPGDGKDYGYTF. CDR3 coding DNA: TGTGCCAGCTCACCTGGGGACGGAAAGGATTATGGCTACACCTTC.

J is TRBJ1-2 and V is TRBV28; D ambiguous. Trimming removed 6 bases from V and 1 base from J, with 15 bases in between. Germline CDR1 reads MDHEN; CDR2 reads SYDVKM. The CDR3 is made up of 15 amino acids. CDR3 coding DNA: TGTGCCAGCAGCCCCCAGCAGGACGGTAACTATGGCTACACCTTC. Translated: CASSPQQDGNYGYTF.

The gene calls are TRBV28 and TRBJ2-2; a possible D gene is TRBD2 (5 bases). Germline V CDR1 and CDR2: MDHEN, SYDVKM. The CDR3 spans 16 residues. With 7 bases removed from V and 1 base from J, the gap between germline ends came to 16 bases. In DNA, the CDR3 is TGTGCCAGCATCCAAAACGGGATTATGAACACCGGGGAGCTGTTTTTT. Protein: CASIQNGIMNTGELFF.

The chain uses TRBV4-3 and TRBJ2-5; weak D call: TRBD2 (5 bases). Trimming stripped 4 bases from V and 2 bases from J, with 8 bases between. Per germline, CDR1 LGHNA and CDR2 YSLEER. CDR3 length: 13 amino acids. The CDR3 DNA sequence: TGCGCCAGCAGCCGAGGACTGCAAGAGACCCAGTACTTC. It is translated as CASSRGLQETQYF.

This clone was observed once. This CDR3 reads CASSFLAGVIYNEQFF. The CDR3 bases are TGTGCCAGCAGCTTCTTAGCGGGAGTGATCTACAATGAGCAGTTCTTC. The rearrangement uses TRBV13 and TRBJ2-1; 9 bases line up with TRBD2. In germline, CDR1 is PRHDT, CDR2 FYEKMQ (reference sequence). The CDR3 consists of 16 residues. V was clipped by 3 bases and J by 3 bases; unmatched bases: 6. Full variable domain (missing parts from reference TRBV13 and TRBJ2-1): AAGVIQSPRHLIKEKRETATLKCYPIPRHDTVYWYQQGPGQDPQFLISFYEKMQSDKGSIPDRFSAQQFSDYHSELNMSSLELGDSALYFCASSFLAGVIYNEQFFGPGTRLTVL.

J is TRBJ2-7 and V is TRBV14; D possibly matches TRBD1 or TRBD2 (5 bases each). CDR1 is SGHDN and CDR2 is FVKESK in the germline V gene. V lost 4 bases, J lost 1 base, and 8 bases lay in between. CDR3 length: 13 residues. For the CDR3, the DNA is TGTGCCAGCAGCCGGGACGGTTCCTACGAGCAGTACTTC. This codes for CASSRDGSYEQYF.

The genes are TRBV5-5 and TRBJ1-4, with 7 bases that match TRBD1. The germline V gene encodes CDR1 SGHKS and CDR2 YYEKEE (reference sequence). V shed 0 bases and J 8 bases; nucleotides not matched to a gene: 4. CDR3 length: 14 residues. The CDR3 reads CASSLGQGGEKLFF. The DNA of the CDR3 is TGTGCCAGCAGCTTGGGACAGGGTGGGGAAAAACTGTTTTTT.

V usage is TRBV7-9 and J usage is TRBJ1-1; D is ambiguous. Germline-derived CDR1 and CDR2 are SEHNR and FQNEAQ (reference sequence). The length of the CDR3 is 11 residues. V was shortened by 6 bases and J by 4 bases, with 6 bases between the two germline ends. The CDR3 spells CASSSSTEAFF. The CDR3 region has the DNA TGTGCCAGCAGTTCTAGCACTGAAGCTTTCTTT.

This chain links TRBV5-4 with TRBJ2-2; D gene ambiguous. The CDR3 has 14 amino acids. Between the trimmed V and J ends, which lost 2 bases and 6 bases, there was a span of 11 bases. Germline values: CDR1 SGHNT, CDR2 YYREEE (reference sequence). In DNA form, the CDR3 reads TGTGCCAGCAGCTTTGGTCAGGCTGCCGGGGAGCTGTTTTTT. This gives the protein CASSFGQAAGELFF.

The chain recombines TRBV28 with TRBJ2-7; 9 positions agree with TRBD1. The trim removed 7 bases at V and 0 bases at J, leaving 4 bases unmatched. The CDR3 runs 14 residues. The germline V gene has CDR1 MDHEN and CDR2 SYDVKM. The CDR3 DNA reads as TGTGCCAGCACGGGGACAGGGACCTCCTACGAGCAGTACTTC. Protein: CASTGTGTSYEQYF.